This TCR beta chain was retrieved from a study of blood T cell repertoires in COVID-19. The overall study: From T cells, B-cell-depleted T cells, or PBMCs came the material, which was cDNA or gDNA.

The CDR3 runs 12 residues. The germline V gene encodes CDR1 SQVTM and CDR2 ANQGSEA. The V end lost 6 bases, the J end lost 7 bases, and 13 bases lay between the germline ends. In the source study's methods: Estimation of nucleated cell counts relied on the amplification of reference gene primers. TCRdb's table, derived via immunoSEQ multiplex PCR, lists solely in-frame clones and lacks some. V and J calls and clone size are copied from that table; D and trimming were computed from the DNA. The repertoire holds 110,000 to 150,000 clones, 70% to 85% seen once, with approximately 2.9% in the top ten. Sequencing was done on a sample of peripheral blood. This TCR was sampled from a woman of 80 years or more with acute or convalescent COVID-19. The chain combines TRBV29-1 with TRBJ2-1, with D possibly TRBD1 on 5 matching bases. CDR3 sequence (DNA): TGCAGCGTACAAGGGGCCGGTAATGAGCAGTTCTTC. Its protein is CSVQGAGNEQFF.